This T cell receptor (beta chain) was retrieved from a study of T cell responses to AZD1222 COVID-19 vaccine. Overall study findings and caveats: Among vaccine-associated CD4 TCRs, coverage spanned spike, with dominance at 160-218 and 743-854. Sampling that yielded the repertoires occurred only after the peak T cell response.

Generated by immunoSEQ multiplex PCR, the TCRdb table keeps only in-frame clones and is missing some. The sample has more than 110,000 clones, more than 85% seen once. A note on this clone: Its antigen is unknown.

Trimming removed 5 bases from V and 0 bases from J, with 11 bases in between. CDR3 length: 14 amino acids. CDR1 SGHNT and CDR2 YENEEA come from the germline V gene. The sample was peripheral blood, taken on day 0 of AZD1222 vaccination. This TCR was sampled from an adult in good health. The gene calls are TRBV11-3 and TRBJ2-7; tentative D call: TRBD2 (5 bases). CDR3 bases: TGTGCCAGCAGCGCAGGACTCAACTCCTACGAGCAGTACTTC. It translates to CASSAGLNSYEQYF. The full variable domain, rest sourced from reference TRBV11-3 and TRBJ2-7, is EAGVVQSPRYKIIEKKQPVAFWCNPISGHNTLYWYLQNLGQGPELLIRYENEEAVDDSQLPKDRFSAERLKGVDSTLKIQPAELGDSAVYLCASSAGLNSYEQYFGPGTRLTVT.